These T cell receptor beta chains were read from a single sample in a study of shared clonotypes between healthy human individuals. Profiled with immunoSEQ multiplex PCR; TCRdb holds only in-frame clones, not every one. The sample shows 650,000 to 750,000 clones, approximately 79% of them seen only once. The sample consisted of memory CD4+ T cells sorted from blood. The receptors here all came from a young woman in good health. CDR3s include the opening cysteine and the closing phenylalanine or tryptophan. Each record gives: J gene, CDR3 length, V gene, CDR3 protein.

TRBJ2-5 16 TRBV5-1 CASSLRTSGRDETQYF
TRBJ2-1 20 TRBV4-1 CASRSMLTSGTVSSYNEQFF
TRBJ2-1 16 TRBV28 CASSPQWGGSDNEQFF
TRBJ2-4 17 TRBV25-1 CASSGHLPKEAKNIQYF
TRBJ1-5 15 TRBV10-3 CAISEHGSSNQPQHF
TRBJ1-5 12 TRBV30 CASKPGNQPQHF
TRBJ2-2 14 TRBV9 CASSQIGYTGELFF
TRBJ2-1 14 TRBV6-5 CASSYSHRGGEQFF
TRBJ2-7 14 TRBV6-1 CASILAGVNYEQYF
TRBJ2-5 14 TRBV14 CASSARLQTGTQYF
TRBJ1-2 15 TRBV7-8 CASSENWGQGPGYTF
TRBJ2-7 12 TRBV19 CASSISGHEQYF
TRBJ1-5 13 TRBV7-2 CASSLGGAQPQHF
TRBJ1-5 13 TRBV30 CAWSGQGNQPQHF
TRBJ1-1 15 TRBV11-3 CASSLGQGLNTEAFF
TRBJ2-7 16 TRBV5-1 CASAPTWGGASYEQYF
TRBJ1-1 15 TRBV6-1 CASSESRAGTTEAFF
TRBJ2-3 14 TRBV25-1 CASSVQGSTDTQYF
TRBJ1-5 16 TRBV7-8 CASSLDGQGGNQPQHF
TRBJ2-3 16 TRBV5-6 CASSLGLAGVQDTQYF
TRBJ1-3 16 TRBV9 CASSVGTAFSGNTIYF
TRBJ2-1 12 TRBV6-1 CASLDRDNEQFF
TRBJ1-4 15 TRBV6-6 CASSYQDRGSEKLFF
TRBJ1-2 13 TRBV10-1 CATSSGRSYGYTF
TRBJ2-3 15 TRBV5-4 CASSFAGGPSDTQYF
TRBJ2-7 14 TRBV7-8 CASSLGGQEGEQYF
TRBJ1-2 14 TRBV28 CASSSPQSAYGYTF
TRBJ2-1 13 TRBV7-9 CAIGLAGFNEQFF
TRBJ2-3 16 TRBV7-3 CASSLSQAGGTDTQYF
TRBJ1-2 13 TRBV7-9 CASSPTGYYGYTF
TRBJ1-5 14 TRBV27 CASSLWGGDQPQHF
TRBJ2-3 17 TRBV2 CASSEARPGEGADTQYF
TRBJ2-3 14 TRBV2 CASLRQSSTDTQYF
TRBJ1-1 11 TRBV6-5 CACRGDTEAFF
TRBJ2-7 17 TRBV4-1 CASSPHLTSGYTYEQYF
TRBJ2-1 15 TRBV7-3 CASSPGTGGLTEQFF
TRBJ2-7 14 TRBV18 CASSPGGRNYEQYF
TRBJ2-7 13 TRBV2 CASSEGQIYEQYF
TRBJ1-2 11 TRBV20-1 CSAPVNYGYTF
TRBJ2-1 16 TRBV4-2 CASSQDPANRYNEQFF
TRBJ2-5 13 TRBV6-1 CASRREGEETQYF
TRBJ2-6 15 TRBV19 CASTDGRAGANVLTF
TRBJ1-2 12 TRBV2 CASGEEVVGYTF
TRBJ2-2 15 TRBV5-1 CASKYGDRDAGELFF
TRBJ1-1 12 TRBV4-1 CASSQAATEAFF